This T cell receptor beta chain came from a study of T cells in Graves' hyperthyroidism and ophthalmopathy (dated by TCRdb to the late 2010s). Background on the whole study: Peripheral blood was sampled at the time of initial diagnosis, prior to any treatment. Thyroid tissue and blood T-cell repertoires from about six Graves' hyperthyroidism patients were also compared in the study. The approximately 98 discovery patients were randomly divided into training and test sets at a 7:3 ratio. Once sampling was done, hyperthyroidism patients were given methimazole at a starting dose of 30 mg daily, whereas ophthalmopathy patients were given high-dose intravenous methylprednisolone. Prospective prediction of ophthalmopathy was tested in an independent validation cohort of approximately 19 hyperthyroidism patients and approximately 17 patients who later progressed to ophthalmopathy. The paper reports TCR Vbeta CDR3 sequencing of some 140 peripheral blood samples: under 45 ophthalmopathy, over 70 hyperthyroidism and some 17 progressor patients. To identify distinguishing TCR V-J signatures, a discovery cohort of about 100 patients was used, comprising approximately 40 with Graves' ophthalmopathy and some 60 with stable Graves' hyperthyroidism. Results and caveats for the whole study, not just this receptor: Ophthalmopathy was separated from stable hyperthyroidism by a 13 V-J signature model, with about 86% sensitivity and approximately 81% specificity obtained in cross-validation and 80%/75% obtained in testing. Sample size was not statistically predetermined, and investigators were not blinded to group allocation. Blood samples also contained most of the expanded thyroid clonotypes (frequency above 0.001), which suggests that blood repertoires may reflect thyroid immune responses. During validation, the model predicted progression to ophthalmopathy a median of about 5.9 months ahead of onset, with more than 55% sensitivity and 72% to 80% specificity.

This clonotype has more than one count but fewer than ten. Which antigen it targets is not known. Qualities for individual bases were not recorded, and no much larger clone is one base off. Trimming accounts for 2 bases at V and 0 bases at J, while the number of junction bases matched to no gene is 16. The CDR3 spans 20 residues, from the cysteine through the phenylalanine. Of all the DNA, just the CDR3 is kept, 60 bases in frame from base 1. CDR1 and CDR2 were assigned from the germline V gene as MDHEN and SYDVKM. TCR beta CDR3 regions were amplified from RNA transcripts. The first round of RT-PCR for the TCR CDR3 was performed with the HTBI primer set and the Qiagen OneStep RT-PCR kit. A second multiplex PCR round built the libraries, followed by size selection and purification. Sequencing of the libraries was done on an Illumina HiSeq2000 using paired-end 100 bp reads. Processing in the source paper ran as follows. SOAPnuke was used to process the raw data, removing reads that contained adapters or uncalled bases, had a mean Phred below 15, or lacked an exact match to the constant primer or identifier. High-quality paired reads were merged with COPE v1.2.5, and unique nucleotide sequences were defined as clonotypes. Clonotypes were aligned to IMGT TRBV, TRBD and TRBJ reference segments using MiTCR v1.1. Only V-J combinations with frequency above 0.0001, covering 99% to 99.2% of repertoires, were analysed. A TCS score was defined as the ratio between F50 (clonal expansion) and ExV (chaos), using BLOSUM62-based TCRdist between CDR3 peptides within each V-J. Welch's t-statistics and random forest reduced fewer than 550 V-J features to 10 to 15, which were used in a naive Bayes classifier (R e1071). TCRdb reprocessing: public reads trimmed at Q25 with fastp, clones called with MiXCR, in-frame beta chains kept. Under each unique CDR3 protein, matching rows form one entry showing the most common genes and DNA. The V and J calls come from TCRdb's annotation, not from the publication. The sample table lists about 320,000 distinct CDR3 sequences, over 15% of them with a count of one. Of the sample, roughly 33% falls within the top ten clones.

A patient counted as having stable Graves' hyperthyroidism if no progression to ophthalmopathy occurred over 18 months of follow-up. The hyperthyroidism patients were between 18 and 65 years old and newly diagnosed, with a disease duration of less than 2 months. Patients with uncontrolled infections, other autoimmune diseases, pregnancy or lactation were excluded. Clinical symptoms, serum thyroxine and TRAb, thyroid ultrasound, and orbital computed tomography formed the basis for the diagnoses. PBMCs were isolated from about 9 ml of fresh peripheral blood by Ficoll-Paque density gradient centrifugation. Total RNA was extracted using Trizol reagent, and RNA quality was assessed on an Agilent 2100 Bioanalyzer.

The sequence joins TRBV28 to TRBJ1-1; the central 9 bases match TRBD1. The clonotype comes from a man aged 25 to 45 with Graves' hyperthyroidism. Sequencing input: blood. The CDR3 sequence is CASSLKWEVGTGSMNTEAFF. The nucleotide sequence is given as TGTGCCAGCAGTTTAAAGTGGGAGGTCGGGACAGGGAGTATGAACACTGAAGCTTTCTTT. Joined to the reference TRBV28 and TRBJ1-1 proteins, this CDR3 gives the full variable domain: DVKVTQSSRYLVKRTGEKVFLECVQDMDHENMFWYRQDPGLGLRLIYFSYDVKMKEKGDIPEGYSVSREKKERFSLILESASTNQTSMYLCASSLKWEVGTGSMNTEAFFGQGTRLTVV.